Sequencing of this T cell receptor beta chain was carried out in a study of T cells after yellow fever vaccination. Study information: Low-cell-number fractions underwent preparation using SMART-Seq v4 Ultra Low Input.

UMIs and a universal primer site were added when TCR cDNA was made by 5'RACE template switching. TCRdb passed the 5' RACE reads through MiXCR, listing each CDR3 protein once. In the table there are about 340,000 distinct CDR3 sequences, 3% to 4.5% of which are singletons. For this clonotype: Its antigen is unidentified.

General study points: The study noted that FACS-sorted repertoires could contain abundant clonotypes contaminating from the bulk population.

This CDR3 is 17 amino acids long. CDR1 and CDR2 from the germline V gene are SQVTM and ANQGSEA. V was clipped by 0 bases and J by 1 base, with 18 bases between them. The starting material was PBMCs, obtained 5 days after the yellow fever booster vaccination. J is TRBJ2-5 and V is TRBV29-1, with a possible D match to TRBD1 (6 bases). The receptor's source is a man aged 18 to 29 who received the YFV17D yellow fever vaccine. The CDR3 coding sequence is TGCAGCGTTGAAGACGGACAGAGTATTGGGAGCCAAGAGACCCAGTACTTC. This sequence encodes CSVEDGQSIGSQETQYF.